This TCR beta chain was retrieved from a study of regulatory T cells in long-lasting Graves disease. General study results and limits: Repertoires from persistent disease leaned toward TRBV28, TRBJ1-2 and TRBJ2-5.

This clonotype was recorded at least ten times. The antigen remains unidentified. The TCR beta library used iRepertoire HTBI primers with Arm-PCR amplification of CDR3. Each CDR3 protein is one row after TCRdb ran MiXCR on the multiplex PCR reads. The sample consists of more than 300,000 distinct CDR3 sequences, about 20% of them appearing once. As for time point: persistent/refractory GD, antithyroid drugs over 5 years with positive TRAb. Preparation of the TCR library used RNA extracted from PBMCs. Germline V gene data show CDR1 as MNHNS and CDR2 as SASEGT. With 7 bases removed from V and 5 bases from J, the gap between germline ends came to 11 bases. The CDR3 is 12 residues long.

Material: peripheral blood mononuclear cells (PBMCs), obtained when the disease was refractory, from a patient treated with antithyroid drugs. This TCR came from a female donor with Graves disease. The V and J genes are TRBV6-1 and TRBJ2-5; D may be TRBD1 or TRBD2 (5 bases each). CDR3 loop: CASIAWGETQYF. The CDR3 DNA reads as TGTGCCAGCATTGCTTGGGGGGAGACCCAGTACTTC.